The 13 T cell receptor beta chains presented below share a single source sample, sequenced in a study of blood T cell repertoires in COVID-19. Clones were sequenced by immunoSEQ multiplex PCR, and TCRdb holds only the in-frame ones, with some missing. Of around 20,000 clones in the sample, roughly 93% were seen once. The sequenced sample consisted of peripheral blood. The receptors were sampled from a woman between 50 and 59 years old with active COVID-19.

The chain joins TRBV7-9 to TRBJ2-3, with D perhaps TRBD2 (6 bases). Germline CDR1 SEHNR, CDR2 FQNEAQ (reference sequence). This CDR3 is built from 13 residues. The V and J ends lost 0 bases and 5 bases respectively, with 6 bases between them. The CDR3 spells CASSLAGGDTQYF. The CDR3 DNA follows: TGTGCCAGCAGCTTAGCGGGGGGAGATACGCAGTATTTT.

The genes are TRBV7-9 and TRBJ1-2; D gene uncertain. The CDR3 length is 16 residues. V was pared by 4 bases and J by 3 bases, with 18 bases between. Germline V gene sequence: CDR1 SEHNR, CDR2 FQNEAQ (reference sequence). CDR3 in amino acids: CASSSPKEGVDYGYTF. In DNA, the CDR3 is TGTGCCAGCAGCTCCCCAAAGGAGGGTGTGGACTATGGCTACACCTTC.

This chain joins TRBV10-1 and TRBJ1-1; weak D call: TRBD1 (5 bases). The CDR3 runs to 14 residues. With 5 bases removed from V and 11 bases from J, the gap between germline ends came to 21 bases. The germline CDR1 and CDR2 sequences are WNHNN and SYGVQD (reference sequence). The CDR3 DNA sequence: TGCGCCAGCAGTACAGGAGATGATACCTTTGGGGCTTTCTTT. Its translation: CASSTGDDTFGAFF.

CDR3 nucleotide sequence: TGCGCCAGCAGCTTGGTACGGCGGGGAAACAATGAGCAGTTCTTC. Protein sequence: CASSLVRRGNNEQFF. V gene TRBV5-1 combines with J gene TRBJ2-1, with D perhaps matching TRBD2 (6 bases). CDR1 and CDR2 (germline): SGHRS, YFSETQ. The CDR3 is made up of 15 amino acids. V lost 0 bases and J lost 5, with 12 bases in between.

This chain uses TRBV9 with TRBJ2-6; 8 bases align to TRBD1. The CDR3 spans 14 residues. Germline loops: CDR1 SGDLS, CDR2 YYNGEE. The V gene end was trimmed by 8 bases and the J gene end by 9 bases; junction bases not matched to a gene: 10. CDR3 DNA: TGTGCCAGTTCGACAGGGGCACCGGGCAACGTCCTGACTTTC. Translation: CASSTGAPGNVLTF.

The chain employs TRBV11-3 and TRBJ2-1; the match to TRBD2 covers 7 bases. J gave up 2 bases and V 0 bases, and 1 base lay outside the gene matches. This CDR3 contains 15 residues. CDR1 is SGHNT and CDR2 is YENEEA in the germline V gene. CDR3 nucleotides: TGTGCCAGCAGCTTAGAAAGCGGGGCCTACAATGAGCAGTTCTTC. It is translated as CASSLESGAYNEQFF. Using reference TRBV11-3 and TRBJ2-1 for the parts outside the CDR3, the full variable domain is EAGVVQSPRYKIIEKKQPVAFWCNPISGHNTLYWYLQNLGQGPELLIRYENEEAVDDSQLPKDRFSAERLKGVDSTLKIQPAELGDSAVYLCASSLESGAYNEQFFGPGTRLTVL.

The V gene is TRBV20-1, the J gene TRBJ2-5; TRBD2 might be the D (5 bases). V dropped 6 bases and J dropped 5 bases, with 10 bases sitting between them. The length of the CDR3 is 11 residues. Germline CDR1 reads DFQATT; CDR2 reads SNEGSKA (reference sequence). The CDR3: CSAVARETQYF. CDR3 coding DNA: TGCAGTGCAGTAGCGAGGGAGACCCAGTACTTC.

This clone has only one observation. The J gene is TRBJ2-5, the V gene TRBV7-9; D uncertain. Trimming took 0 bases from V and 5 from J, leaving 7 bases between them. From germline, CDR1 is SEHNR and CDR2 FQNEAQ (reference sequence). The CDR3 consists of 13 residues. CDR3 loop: CASSLAASETQYF. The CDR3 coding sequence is TGTGCCAGCAGCTTAGCAGCGTCGGAGACCCAGTACTTC.

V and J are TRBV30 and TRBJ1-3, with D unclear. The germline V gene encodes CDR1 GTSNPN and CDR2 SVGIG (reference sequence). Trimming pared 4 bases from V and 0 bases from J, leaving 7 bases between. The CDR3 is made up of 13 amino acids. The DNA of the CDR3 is TGTGCCTGGACAGACTACTCTGGAAACACCATATATTTT. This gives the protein CAWTDYSGNTIYF.

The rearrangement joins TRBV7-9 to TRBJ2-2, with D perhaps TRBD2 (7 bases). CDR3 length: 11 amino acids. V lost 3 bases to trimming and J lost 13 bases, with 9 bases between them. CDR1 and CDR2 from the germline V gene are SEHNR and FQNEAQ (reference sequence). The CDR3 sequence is CASSLGGRLFF. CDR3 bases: TGTGCCAGCAGCTTGGGGGGGCGGCTGTTTTTT.

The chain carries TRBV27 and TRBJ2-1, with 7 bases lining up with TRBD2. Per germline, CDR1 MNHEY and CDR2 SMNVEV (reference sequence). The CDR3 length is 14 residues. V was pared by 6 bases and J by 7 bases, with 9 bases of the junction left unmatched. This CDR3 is CASSLQREGNEQFF. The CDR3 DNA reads TGTGCCAGCAGCCTCCAGCGGGAAGGGAATGAGCAGTTCTTC.

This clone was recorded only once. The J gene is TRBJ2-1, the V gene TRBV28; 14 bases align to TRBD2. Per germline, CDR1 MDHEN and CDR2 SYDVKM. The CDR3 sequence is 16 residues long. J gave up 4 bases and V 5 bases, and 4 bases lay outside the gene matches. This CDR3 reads CASSRRLAGGYNEQFF. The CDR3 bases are TGTGCCAGCAGTCGGAGACTAGCGGGAGGGTACAATGAGCAGTTCTTC. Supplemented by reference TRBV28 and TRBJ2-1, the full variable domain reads DVKVTQSSRYLVKRTGEKVFLECVQDMDHENMFWYRQDPGLGLRLIYFSYDVKMKEKGDIPEGYSVSREKKERFSLILESASTNQTSMYLCASSRRLAGGYNEQFFGPGTRLTVL.

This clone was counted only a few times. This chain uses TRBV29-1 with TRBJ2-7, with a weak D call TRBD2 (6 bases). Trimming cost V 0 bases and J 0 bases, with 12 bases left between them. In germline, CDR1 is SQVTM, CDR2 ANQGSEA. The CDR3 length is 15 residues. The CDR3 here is CSVEDPGESSYEQYF. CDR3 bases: TGCAGCGTTGAAGATCCGGGGGAGAGCTCCTACGAGCAGTACTTC.